What follows are 30 T cell receptor beta chains derived from one specimen sequenced in a study of blood T cell repertoires in COVID-19. The repertoire was sequenced with immunoSEQ multiplex PCR; TCRdb's copy has only in-frame clones and lacks some. The sample lists over 250,000 clones; 88% were seen once. Sequenced input: peripheral blood. The receptors shown here come from a woman in her 70s with COVID-19, enrolled during active disease.

The chain carries TRBV24-1 and TRBJ2-3; perhaps TRBD1 as D (6 bases). The ends were cut back, 4 bases at V and 2 bases at J, with 12 bases in the middle. Germline loops: CDR1 KGHDR, CDR2 SFDVKD. The CDR3 runs to 15 residues. The CDR3 region has the DNA TGTGCCACCAGTGACATTACAGGGTCCACAGATACGCAGTATTTT. It specifies CATSDITGSTDTQYF.

The chain couples TRBV9 to TRBJ1-6; 8 positions agree with TRBD1. J was trimmed by 5 bases and V by 4 bases; bases with no gene match: 2. Looked up from germline, CDR1 is SGDLS and CDR2 is YYNGEE. The CDR3 runs 14 residues. CDR3 in amino acids: CASSRQGNNSPLHF. The CDR3 nucleotides are TGTGCCAGCAGCCGACAGGGGAATAATTCACCCCTCCACTTT.

The genes are TRBV6-4 and TRBJ2-5; 10 bases fit TRBD1. The ends lost 6 bases at V and 5 bases at J; junction bases unmatched: 9. This CDR3 contains 15 residues. Germline assignment: CDR1 MRHNA and CDR2 SNTAGT. In nucleotides, the CDR3 is TGTGCCAGCAGAAGACCGGGACAGGGGAAGGAGACCCAGTACTTC. It yields the protein CASRRPGQGKETQYF.

The rearrangement links TRBV29-1 to TRBJ2-7; D remains unclear. Germline CDR1 reads SQVTM; CDR2 reads ANQGSEA. The CDR3 length is 12 residues. Trimming pared 0 bases from V and 2 bases from J, leaving 5 bases between. CDR3 nucleotides: TGCAGCGTTGAAGACAGAACCTACGAGCAGTACTTC. Translation: CSVEDRTYEQYF.

This sequence joins TRBV6-2 or TRBV6-3 and TRBJ1-2; possibly TRBD1 for D (6 bases). This CDR3 is built from 14 residues. Trimming stripped 2 bases from V and 4 bases from J, with 11 bases between. Looked up from germline, CDR1 is MNHEY and CDR2 is SVGEGT. CDR3 bases: TGTGCCAGCAGTTACAATGGGGGCGGCTATGGCTACACCTTC. Encoded protein: CASSYNGGGYGYTF.

The chain recombines TRBV7-3 with TRBJ2-7; D not resolved. This CDR3 is built from 14 residues. Trimming removed 2 bases at V and 4 bases at J, with 12 bases between. The germline gives CDR1 SGHTA, CDR2 FQGTGA. Here the CDR3 reads CASSLGPSSYEQYF. The DNA for the CDR3 is TGTGCCAGCAGCTTAGGCCCATCTTCATACGAGCAGTACTTC.

The genes are TRBV4-1 and TRBJ2-3, with TRBD2 as a possible D gene (6 bases). Trimming cost V 0 bases and J 6 bases, with 13 bases left between them. Germline lookup yields CDR1 MGHRA and CDR2 YSYEKL. This CDR3 has 15 residues. The CDR3 nucleotides read TGCGCCAGCAGCCAAGACGGGGGAAGCGGCGATACGCAGTATTTT. It translates to CASSQDGGSGDTQYF.

The genes are TRBV6-5 and TRBJ2-1; D remains ambiguous. V was shortened by 6 bases and J by 9 bases, with 9 bases between the two germline ends. CDR3 length: 11 residues. The V gene's germline CDR1 is MNHEY and CDR2 SVGAGI. The CDR3 reads CASRTGSEQFF. In DNA form, the CDR3 reads TGTGCCAGCAGAACCGGGTCTGAGCAGTTCTTC.

The rearrangement uses TRBV10-3 and TRBJ1-1; D unresolved. V dropped 2 bases and J dropped 9 bases, with 16 bases sitting between them. Per the germline V gene, CDR1 is ENHRY and CDR2 is SYGVKD. The CDR3 has 14 amino acids. The CDR3 DNA sequence: TGTGCCATCAGTGAGCGTCAATCCACGGGGAAAGCTTTCTTT. The encoded protein is CAISERQSTGKAFF.

This clone showed up just a few times. The V and J genes are TRBV6-1 and TRBJ1-5; TRBD1 might be the D (5 bases). The germline V and J ends were trimmed by 4 bases and 1 base, with 17 bases remaining between them. The CDR3 is 17 amino acids. Germline CDR1 MNHNS, CDR2 SASEGT. The CDR3 DNA follows: TGTGCCAGCAGTGCCCCAATTGACAGCCTCAGCAATCAGCCCCAGCATTTT. It translates to CASSAPIDSLSNQPQHF.

This chain uses TRBV2 with TRBJ1-2; TRBD1 aligns across 11 bases. V lost 5 bases, J lost 5 bases, and 4 bases stayed unmatched. The CDR3 contains 14 residues. Germline-derived CDR1 and CDR2 are SNHLY and FYNNEI. CDR3 bases: TGTGCCAGCAGTAGGGACAGGGGGGAATATGGCTACACCTTC. As protein: CASSRDRGEYGYTF. Combining the CDR3 with reference TRBV2 and TRBJ1-2 gives the whole variable domain EPEVTQTPSHQVTQMGQEVILRCVPISNHLYFYWYRQILGQKVEFLVSFYNNEISEKSEIFDDQFSVERPDGSNFTLKIRSTKLEDSAMYFCASSRDRGEYGYTFGSGTRLTVV.

The chain recombines TRBV14 with TRBJ2-1; 10 nucleotides agree with TRBD2. CDR3 length equals 17 residues. Germline V lookup: CDR1 SGHDN, CDR2 FVKESK. V gave up 3 bases and J gave up 0 bases; unmatched junction bases: 5. CDR3 in amino acids: CASSHRLAGVSYNEQFF. The CDR3 DNA follows: TGTGCCAGCAGCCATCGTCTAGCGGGAGTCTCCTACAATGAGCAGTTCTTC.

The chain links TRBV11-3 to TRBJ2-3; D possibly corresponds to TRBD2 (6 bases). Between the trimmed V and J ends, which lost 1 base and 0 bases, there was a span of 14 bases. Per the germline V gene, CDR1 is SGHNT and CDR2 is YENEEA. There are 17 residues in the CDR3. The CDR3 DNA follows: TGTGCCAGCAGCTTAGGCCTAGCGCTCCCTAGCACAGATACGCAGTATTTT. It translates to CASSLGLALPSTDTQYF.

The V gene is TRBV7-9, the J gene TRBJ1-1; no firm D call. Germline V gene data show CDR1 as SEHNR and CDR2 as FQNEAQ (reference sequence). V lost 6 bases, J lost 0 bases, and 8 bases lay in between. The CDR3 spans 13 residues. The CDR3: CASSNGMNTEAFF. CDR3 nucleotide sequence: TGTGCCAGCAGTAACGGGATGAACACTGAAGCTTTCTTT.

The CDR3 here is CATRQGPIINYGYTF. The DNA of the CDR3 is TGTGCCACCCGACAGGGTCCAATAATTAACTATGGCTACACCTTC. The gene calls are TRBV15 and TRBJ1-2, with 7 bases identical to TRBD1. The CDR3 covers 15 residues. Germline CDR1 reads LNHNV; CDR2 reads YYDKDF (reference sequence). V trimming: 8 bases; J trimming: 1 base; junction bases outside the gene matches: 10.

The chain is built from TRBV7-9 and TRBJ2-7; 10 nucleotides agree with TRBD2. The length of the CDR3 is 15 residues. In germline, CDR1 is SEHNR, CDR2 FQNEAQ (reference sequence). V lost 6 bases to trimming and J lost 5 bases; unmatched junction nucleotides: 10. The CDR3 coding sequence is TGTGCCAGCAGTAAAACTCCTAGCGGGAGTGACGAGCAGTACTTC. This codes for CASSKTPSGSDEQYF. Complete variable domain (other parts from reference TRBV7-9 and TRBJ2-7): DTGVSQNPRHKITKRGQNVTFRCDPISEHNRLYWYRQTLGQGPEFLTYFQNEAQLEKSRLLSDRFSAERPKGSFSTLEIQRTEQGDSAMYLCASSKTPSGSDEQYFGPGTRLTVT.

Only one count was recorded for this clone. The rearrangement links TRBV6-5 to TRBJ1-3; 8 positions match TRBD1. Germline V gives CDR1 MNHEY, CDR2 SVGAGI. Losses at the gene ends were 2 bases for V and 7 bases for J; bases not matched to a gene: 4. The CDR3 length is 14 residues. CDR3 bases: TGTGCCAGCAGTTACGTTCAGGGGGCGAACACCATATATTTT. This encodes CASSYVQGANTIYF.

J is TRBJ2-7 and V is TRBV5-1; 9 nucleotides line up with TRBD2. Trimming at V came to 4 bases and at J to 3 bases, leaving 8 bases not matched to a gene. Germline assignment: CDR1 SGHRS and CDR2 YFSETQ. The CDR3 totals 15 residues. The CDR3 region is CASSQDGLARYEQYF. CDR3 nucleotides: TGCGCCAGCAGCCAGGATGGACTAGCGCGCTACGAGCAGTACTTC.

The sample holds a few counts of this clone. The chain uses TRBV14 and TRBJ1-6; D is unclear. CDR1 and CDR2 (germline): SGHDN, FVKESK. Trimming cost V 8 bases and J 8 bases, with 13 bases left between them. CDR3 length equals 13 residues. The CDR3: CASRTTSDSPLHF. Here the CDR3 DNA reads TGTGCCAGCCGCACTACGTCGGATTCACCCCTCCACTTT.

J is TRBJ2-7 and V is TRBV11-2; TRBD2 matches 7 bases. The ends lost 7 bases at V and 0 bases at J; junction bases unmatched: 6. The CDR3 totals 14 residues. Germline CDR1 SGHAT, CDR2 FQNNGV. For the CDR3, the DNA is TGTGCCAGCACTTTTGGCGGGAGCTCCTACGAGCAGTACTTC. Encoded protein: CASTFGGSSYEQYF. The full variable domain, its missing parts supplied by reference TRBV11-2 and TRBJ2-7, is EAGVAQSPRYKIIEKRQSVAFWCNPISGHATLYWYQQILGQGPKLLIQFQNNGVVDDSQLPKDRFSAERLKGVDSTLKIQPAKLEDSAVYLCASTFGGSSYEQYFGPGTRLTVT.

CDR3 residues: CASSQEATAGLRGYGYTF. CDR3 sequence (DNA): TGCGCCAGCAGCCAAGAGGCCACGGCGGGACTTCGGGGCTATGGCTACACCTTC. The chain couples TRBV4-1 to TRBJ1-2; a weak D match, TRBD1 (5 bases). This CDR3 region has 18 residues. The V gene's germline CDR1 is MGHRA and CDR2 YSYEKL. V lost 0 bases and J 4 bases, leaving 21 bases between the germline ends.

The V and J genes are TRBV12-3 or TRBV12-4 and TRBJ1-2; tentative D call: TRBD1 (6 bases). The CDR3 is made up of 13 amino acids. Trimming left V 10 bases short and J 2 bases short, with 14 bases between. Here the CDR3 DNA reads TGTGCCACGCGCGTGGGGGCCAACTATGGCTACACCTTC. Its protein is CATRVGANYGYTF.

V usage is TRBV28 and J usage is TRBJ2-1; 9 bases match TRBD2. The length of the CDR3 is 17 residues. The V segment lost 5 bases and the J segment 8 bases; nucleotides outside the gene matches: 16. Germline V CDR1 and CDR2: MDHEN, SYDVKM. The CDR3: CASSPSLGLAGGDEQFF. CDR3 bases: TGTGCCAGCAGTCCCTCACTGGGACTAGCTGGTGGGGATGAGCAGTTCTTC.

The chain joins TRBV5-5 to TRBJ2-5, with 7 bases that match TRBD2. Looked up from germline, CDR1 is SGHKS and CDR2 is YYEKEE (reference sequence). CDR3 size: 15 residues. After removal of 0 bases from V and 0 bases from J, the junction contained 2 bases not matched to a gene. CDR3 bases: TGTGCCAGCAGCTTGGGACTAGCCTACCAAGAGACCCAGTACTTC. Translating it yields CASSLGLAYQETQYF.

This clone has a single count. The gene calls are TRBV12-3 or TRBV12-4 and TRBJ2-1; no firm D call. The CDR3 is made up of 13 amino acids. Trimming pared 3 bases from V and 5 bases from J, leaving 8 bases between. CDR3 residues: CASSFGLNNEQFF. The CDR3 DNA reads as TGTGCCAGCAGTTTTGGTCTAAACAATGAGCAGTTCTTC.

V gene TRBV4-3 combines with J gene TRBJ2-7; 7 bases line up with TRBD1. This CDR3 has 16 amino acids. Losses at the gene ends were 4 bases for V and 5 bases for J; bases not matched to a gene: 14. Germline loops: CDR1 LGHNA, CDR2 YSLEER. The chain's CDR3 is CASSRSPAGQDHEQYF. As DNA, the CDR3 is TGCGCCAGCAGCCGATCTCCTGCCGGACAGGACCACGAGCAGTACTTC.

The chain combines TRBV28 with TRBJ2-1; 10 nucleotides match TRBD1. The J segment lost 5 bases and the V segment lost 7 bases, leaving 8 bases of the junction unmatched. The germline gives CDR1 MDHEN, CDR2 SYDVKM. This CDR3 is built from 15 residues. The chain's CDR3 is CASTKTGGRDNEQFF. CDR3 bases: TGTGCCAGCACCAAGACAGGGGGCAGGGACAATGAGCAGTTCTTC.

The rearrangement joins TRBV19 to TRBJ1-2; a possible D gene is TRBD1 (6 bases). Trimming stripped 8 bases from V and 7 bases from J, with 26 bases between. This CDR3 comprises 16 residues. In germline, CDR1 is LNHDA, CDR2 SQIVND (reference sequence). CDR3 sequence: CASRSITGRGEVGYTF. The CDR3 nucleotides are TGTGCCAGTCGATCTATTACAGGGAGGGGTGAAGTTGGCTACACCTTC.

This clone is a singleton in its sample. This chain connects TRBV11-3 to TRBJ1-2; perhaps TRBD1 as D (6 bases). The ends were cut back, 0 bases at V and 4 bases at J, with 15 bases in the middle. Germline CDR1 is SGHNT and CDR2 is YENEEA. This CDR3 spans 16 amino acids. CDR3 sequence (DNA): TGTGCCAGCAGCTTAGAATTGCAGGGGCCTACCTATGGCTACACCTTC. It encodes CASSLELQGPTYGYTF.

This chain uses TRBV18 with TRBJ2-7, with 8 bases aligning to TRBD2. This CDR3 has 15 residues. Germline loops: CDR1 KGHSH, CDR2 LQKENI. After removal of 3 bases from V and 3 bases from J, the junction contained 7 bases not matched to a gene. CDR3 sequence (DNA): TGTGCCAGCTCACCGGGACTAGATCCTTTCTACGAGCAGTACTTC. It specifies CASSPGLDPFYEQYF.